The clone carrying this TCR beta chain is termed medium-sized. The record originates from a study of spatial heterogeneity in lung cancer. The wider study: Beta-chain sequences were consistently detected more often than alpha-chain sequences. Raw-read counts averaged over ten per unique TCR and UMI combination.

Trimming left V 4 bases short and J 3 bases short, with 1 base between. Germline values: CDR1 MNHEY, CDR2 SVGEGT. This CDR3 has 12 amino acids. TCRdb passed the 5' RACE reads through MiXCR, listing each CDR3 protein once. The data hold around 11,000 distinct CDR3 sequences, with approximately 6.3% observed a single time. Time point described: sample taken at primary tumor resection. Sequences were derived from PBMCs, sampled at surgery. The chain uses TRBV6-2 or TRBV6-3 and TRBJ2-6; no firm D call. This TCR was recovered from a male donor with early-stage non-small cell lung cancer. CDR3 DNA sequence: TGTGCCAGCAGTTTTGGGGCCAACGTCCTGACTTTC. Protein sequence: CASSFGANVLTF.